This paragraph covers one TCR beta chain sequence. Its antigen is not known. V was cut by 3 bases and J by 8 bases, with 17 bases left in between. The CDR3 runs to 14 residues. Germline CDR1 is SGDLS and CDR2 is YYNGEE. The data are from a study of long-term antiretroviral therapy in people with HIV. General study results and limits: Whichever time point was examined, clones expanded before ART dominated the repertoire. No data on ART adherence, viral resistance or therapy changes.

Sequencing relied on immunoSEQ assay v3.0, run at survey level. Generated by immunoSEQ multiplex PCR, the TCRdb table keeps only in-frame clones and is missing some. The data hold approximately 20,000 clones, with 80% observed a single time. The rearrangement joins TRBV9 to TRBJ1-2; tentative D call: TRBD1 (5 bases). The sequenced sample was unsorted PBMCs, obtained 0.2 years after starting antiretroviral therapy. The source of this sequence is a woman in her thirties or forties with HIV. CDR3 in amino acids: CASSGGGDPAGYTF. The CDR3 DNA reads TGTGCCAGCAGCGGCGGGGGAGACCCCGCGGGCTACACCTTC.